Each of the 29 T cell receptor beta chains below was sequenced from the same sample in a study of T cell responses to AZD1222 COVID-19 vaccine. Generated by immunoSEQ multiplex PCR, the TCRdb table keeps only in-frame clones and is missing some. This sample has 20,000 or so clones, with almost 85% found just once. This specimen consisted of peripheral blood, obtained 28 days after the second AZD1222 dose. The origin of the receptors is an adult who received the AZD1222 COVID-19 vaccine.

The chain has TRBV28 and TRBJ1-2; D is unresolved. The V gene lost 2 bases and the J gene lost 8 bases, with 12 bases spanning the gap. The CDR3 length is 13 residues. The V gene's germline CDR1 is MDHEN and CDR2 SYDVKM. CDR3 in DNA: TGTGCCAGCAGTTTAGTGGGTATGGGGGGCTACACCTTC. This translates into CASSLVGMGGYTF.

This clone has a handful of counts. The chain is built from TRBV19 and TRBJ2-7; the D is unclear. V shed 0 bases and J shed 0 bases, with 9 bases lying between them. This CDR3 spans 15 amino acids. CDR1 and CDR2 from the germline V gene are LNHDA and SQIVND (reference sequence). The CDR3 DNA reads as TGTGCCAGTAGTATAGACAAACGGCTCTCCTACGAGCAGTACTTC. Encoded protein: CASSIDKRLSYEQYF. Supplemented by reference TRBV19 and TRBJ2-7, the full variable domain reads DGGITQSPKYLFRKEGQNVTLSCEQNLNHDAMYWYRQDPGQGLRLIYYSQIVNDFQKGDIAEGYSVSREKKESFPLTVTSAQKNPTAFYLCASSIDKRLSYEQYFGPGTRLTVT.

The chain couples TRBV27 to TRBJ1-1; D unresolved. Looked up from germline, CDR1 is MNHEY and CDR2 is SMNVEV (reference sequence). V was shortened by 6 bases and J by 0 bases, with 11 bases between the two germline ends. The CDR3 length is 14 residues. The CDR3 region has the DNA TGTGCCAGCAGGCCGAAGAGGCTGAACACTGAAGCTTTCTTT. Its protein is CASRPKRLNTEAFF.

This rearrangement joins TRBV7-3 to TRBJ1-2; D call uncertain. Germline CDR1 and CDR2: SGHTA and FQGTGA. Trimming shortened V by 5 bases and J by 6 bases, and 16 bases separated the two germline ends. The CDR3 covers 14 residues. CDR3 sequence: CASSPRVGSHGYTF. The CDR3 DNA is TGTGCCAGCAGCCCGCGCGTGGGGTCCCATGGCTACACCTTC.

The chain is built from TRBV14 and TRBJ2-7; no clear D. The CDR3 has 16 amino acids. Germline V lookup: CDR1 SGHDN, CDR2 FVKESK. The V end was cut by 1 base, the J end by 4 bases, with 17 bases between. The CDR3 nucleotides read TGTGCCAGCAGCCAAGGGACGGACGCGTCGGGTTACGAGCAGTACTTC. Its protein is CASSQGTDASGYEQYF.

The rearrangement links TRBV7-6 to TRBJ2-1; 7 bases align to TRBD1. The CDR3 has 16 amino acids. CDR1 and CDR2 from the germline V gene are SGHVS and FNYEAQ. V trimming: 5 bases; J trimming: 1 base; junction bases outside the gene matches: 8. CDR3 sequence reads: CASSPRAGGSYNEQFF. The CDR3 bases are TGTGCCAGCAGCCCCCGGGCAGGGGGTTCCTACAATGAGCAGTTCTTC.

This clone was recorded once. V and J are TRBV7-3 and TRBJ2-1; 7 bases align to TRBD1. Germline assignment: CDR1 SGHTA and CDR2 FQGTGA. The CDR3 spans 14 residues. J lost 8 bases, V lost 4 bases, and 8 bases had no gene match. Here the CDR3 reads CASSYRRGSDEQFF. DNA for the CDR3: TGTGCCAGCAGCTACCGCAGGGGGTCGGATGAGCAGTTCTTC.

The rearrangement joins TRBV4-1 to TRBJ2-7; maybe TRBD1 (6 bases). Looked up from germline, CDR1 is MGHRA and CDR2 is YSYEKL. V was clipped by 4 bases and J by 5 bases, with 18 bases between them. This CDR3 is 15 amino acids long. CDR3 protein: CASSLIRQESHEQYF. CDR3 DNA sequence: TGCGCCAGCAGCCTAATCAGACAGGAGTCCCACGAGCAGTACTTC.

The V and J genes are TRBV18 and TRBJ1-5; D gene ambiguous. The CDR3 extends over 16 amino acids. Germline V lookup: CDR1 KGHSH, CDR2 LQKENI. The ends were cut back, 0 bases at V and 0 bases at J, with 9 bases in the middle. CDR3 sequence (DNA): TGTGCCAGCTCACCACCGGGGAAGGCTAGCAATCAGCCCCAGCATTTT. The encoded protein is CASSPPGKASNQPQHF.

The CDR3 loop reads CASSLDGSSGANVLTF. CDR3 in DNA: TGTGCCAGCAGTTTAGACGGGAGCTCTGGGGCCAACGTCCTGACTTTC. This chain uses TRBV28 with TRBJ2-6; a possible D gene is TRBD2 (6 bases). The ends were cut back, 2 bases at V and 0 bases at J, with 8 bases in the middle. This CDR3 region has 16 residues. Germline V gene data show CDR1 as MDHEN and CDR2 as SYDVKM. Full variable domain (rest looked up from reference TRBV28 and TRBJ2-6): DVKVTQSSRYLVKRTGEKVFLECVQDMDHENMFWYRQDPGLGLRLIYFSYDVKMKEKGDIPEGYSVSREKKERFSLILESASTNQTSMYLCASSLDGSSGANVLTFGAGSRLTVL.

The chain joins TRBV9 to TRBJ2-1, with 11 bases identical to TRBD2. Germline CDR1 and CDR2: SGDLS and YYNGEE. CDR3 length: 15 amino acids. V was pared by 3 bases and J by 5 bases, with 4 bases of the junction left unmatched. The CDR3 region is CASSAQLAGDNEQFF. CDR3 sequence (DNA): TGTGCCAGCAGCGCCCAACTAGCGGGAGACAATGAGCAGTTCTTC.

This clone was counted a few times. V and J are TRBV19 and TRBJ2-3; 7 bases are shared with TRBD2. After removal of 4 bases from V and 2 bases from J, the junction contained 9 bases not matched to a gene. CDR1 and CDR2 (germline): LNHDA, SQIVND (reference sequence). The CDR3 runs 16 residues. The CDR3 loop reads CASSNRLAETTDTQYF. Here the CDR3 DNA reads TGTGCCAGTAGTAACAGGCTAGCGGAGACCACAGATACGCAGTATTTT.

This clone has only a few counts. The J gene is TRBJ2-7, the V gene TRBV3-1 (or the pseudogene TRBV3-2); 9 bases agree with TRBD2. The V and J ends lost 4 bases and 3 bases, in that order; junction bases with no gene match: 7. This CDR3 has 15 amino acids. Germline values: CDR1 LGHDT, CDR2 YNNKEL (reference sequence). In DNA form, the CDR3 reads TGTGCCAGCAGCCTAGCGGGAGTGTACTACTACGAGCAGTACTTC. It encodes CASSLAGVYYYEQYF.

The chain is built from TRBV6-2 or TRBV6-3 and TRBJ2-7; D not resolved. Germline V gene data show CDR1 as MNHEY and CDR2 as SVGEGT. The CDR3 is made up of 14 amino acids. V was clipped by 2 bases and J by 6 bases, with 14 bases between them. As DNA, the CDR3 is TGTGCCAGCAGTTACGGATTCTCTCCTGGCGAGCAGTACTTC. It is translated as CASSYGFSPGEQYF.

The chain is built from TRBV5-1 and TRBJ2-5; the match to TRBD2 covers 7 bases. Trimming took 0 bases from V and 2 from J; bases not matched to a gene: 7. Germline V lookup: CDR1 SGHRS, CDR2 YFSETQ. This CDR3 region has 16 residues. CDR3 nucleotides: TGCGCCAGCAGCTTGGCAAGCGGGGCGGGTCAAGAGACCCAGTACTTC. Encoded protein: CASSLASGAGQETQYF. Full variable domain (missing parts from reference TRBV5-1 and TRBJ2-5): KAGVTQTPRYLIKTRGQQVTLSCSPISGHRSVSWYQQTPGQGLQFLFEYFSETQRNKGNFPGRFSGRQFSNSRSEMNVSTLELGDSALYLCASSLASGAGQETQYFGPGTRLLVL.

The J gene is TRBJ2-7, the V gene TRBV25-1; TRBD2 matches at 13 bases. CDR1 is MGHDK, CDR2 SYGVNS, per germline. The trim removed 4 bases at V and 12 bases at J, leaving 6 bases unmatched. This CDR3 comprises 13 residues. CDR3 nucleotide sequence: TGTGCCAGCAGTGGCCCGGGACTAGCGGGACGGTACTTC. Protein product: CASSGPGLAGRYF.

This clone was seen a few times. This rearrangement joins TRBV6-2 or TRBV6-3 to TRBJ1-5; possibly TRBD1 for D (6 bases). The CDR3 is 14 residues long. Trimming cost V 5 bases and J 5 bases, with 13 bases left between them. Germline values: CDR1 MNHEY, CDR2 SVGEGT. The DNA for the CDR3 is TGTGCCAGCAGTCAGTTGGACAGCGATCAGCCCCAGCATTTT. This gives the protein CASSQLDSDQPQHF.

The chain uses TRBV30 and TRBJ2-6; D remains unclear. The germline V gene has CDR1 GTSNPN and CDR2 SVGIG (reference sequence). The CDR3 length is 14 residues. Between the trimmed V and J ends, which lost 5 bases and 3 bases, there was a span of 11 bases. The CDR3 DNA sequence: TGTGCCTGGGGTGGGGTTGGTGGGGCCAACGTCCTGACTTTC. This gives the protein CAWGGVGGANVLTF.

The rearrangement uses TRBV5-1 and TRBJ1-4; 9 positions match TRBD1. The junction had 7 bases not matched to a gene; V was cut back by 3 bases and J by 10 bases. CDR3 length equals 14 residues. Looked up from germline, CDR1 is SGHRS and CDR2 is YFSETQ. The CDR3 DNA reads TGCGCCAGCAGCTCCTTGGACAGGGGAGGAAAACTGTTTTTT. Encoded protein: CASSSLDRGGKLFF.

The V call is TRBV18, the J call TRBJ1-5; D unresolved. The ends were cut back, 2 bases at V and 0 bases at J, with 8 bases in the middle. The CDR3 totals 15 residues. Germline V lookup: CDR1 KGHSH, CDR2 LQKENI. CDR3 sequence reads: CASSPSSVSNQPQHF. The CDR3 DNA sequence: TGTGCCAGCTCACCATCCTCGGTTAGCAATCAGCCCCAGCATTTT.

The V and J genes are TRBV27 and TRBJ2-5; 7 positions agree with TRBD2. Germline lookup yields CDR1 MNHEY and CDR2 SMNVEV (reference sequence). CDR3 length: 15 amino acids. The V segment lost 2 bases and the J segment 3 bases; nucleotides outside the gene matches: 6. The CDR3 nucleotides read TGTGCCAGCAGTTTAAGGTCGGGACTAAAAGAGACCCAGTACTTC. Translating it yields CASSLRSGLKETQYF.

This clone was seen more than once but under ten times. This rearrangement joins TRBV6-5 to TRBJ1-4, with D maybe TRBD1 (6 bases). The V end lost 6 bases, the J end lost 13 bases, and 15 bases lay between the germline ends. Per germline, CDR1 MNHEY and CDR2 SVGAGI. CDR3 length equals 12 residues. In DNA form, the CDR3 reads TGTGCCAGCAGGGAGACGGGACATAGACTGTTTTTT. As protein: CASRETGHRLFF.

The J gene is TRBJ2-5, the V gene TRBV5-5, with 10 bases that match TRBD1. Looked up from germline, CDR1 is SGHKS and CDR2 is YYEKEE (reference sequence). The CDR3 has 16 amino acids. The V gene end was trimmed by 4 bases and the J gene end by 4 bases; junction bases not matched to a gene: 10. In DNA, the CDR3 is TGTGCCAGCAGCGAGATAGGGACAGGGGTGGGAGAGACCCAGTACTTC. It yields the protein CASSEIGTGVGETQYF.

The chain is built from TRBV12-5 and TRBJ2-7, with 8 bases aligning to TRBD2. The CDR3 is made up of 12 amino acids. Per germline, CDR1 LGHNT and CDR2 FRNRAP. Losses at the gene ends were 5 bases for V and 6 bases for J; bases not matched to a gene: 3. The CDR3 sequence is CASGTGTSEQYF. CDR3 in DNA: TGTGCTAGTGGTACCGGGACTAGCGAGCAGTACTTC.

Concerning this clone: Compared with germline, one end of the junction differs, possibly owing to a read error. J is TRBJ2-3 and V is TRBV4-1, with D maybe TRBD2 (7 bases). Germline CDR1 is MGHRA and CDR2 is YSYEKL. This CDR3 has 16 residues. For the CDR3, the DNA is TGCGCCAGCAGCCAAGATGGTTGGGGGGCGGGAGATACACAGTATTTT. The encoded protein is CASSQDGWGAGDTQYF.

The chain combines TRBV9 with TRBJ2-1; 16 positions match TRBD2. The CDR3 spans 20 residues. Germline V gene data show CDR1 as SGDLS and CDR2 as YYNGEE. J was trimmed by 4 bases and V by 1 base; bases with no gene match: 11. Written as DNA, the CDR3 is TGTGCCAGCAGCGTATCCCTCGGGACTAGCGGGAGGGATAGATACAATGAGCAGTTCTTC. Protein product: CASSVSLGTSGRDRYNEQFF.

CDR3 coding DNA: TGTGCCAGCAGCCAGGGGATACCCCGACAGGAGAGTATAGCCAAAAACATTCAGTACTTC. Translation gives CASSQGIPRQESIAKNIQYF. This chain joins TRBV3-1 (or the pseudogene TRBV3-2) and TRBJ2-4, with a weak D call TRBD1 (6 bases). Germline CDR1 reads LGHDT; CDR2 reads YNNKEL (reference sequence). Trimming removed 3 bases at V and 0 bases at J, with 24 bases between. CDR3 length: 20 amino acids.

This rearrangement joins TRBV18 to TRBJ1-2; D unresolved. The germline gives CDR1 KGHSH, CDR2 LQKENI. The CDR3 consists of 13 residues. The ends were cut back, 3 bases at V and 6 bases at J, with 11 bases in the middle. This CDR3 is CASSPPIDHGYTF. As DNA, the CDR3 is TGTGCCAGCTCACCCCCAATCGACCATGGCTACACCTTC.

The CDR3 DNA reads as TGTGCCAGCTGGACAGGAAGAGATGAAAAACTGTTTTTT. Protein: CASWTGRDEKLFF. The rearrangement uses TRBV2 and TRBJ1-4; 7 bases are a match to TRBD1. CDR3 size: 13 residues. V dropped 8 bases and J dropped 6; count of bases not matched to a gene: 6. Per germline, CDR1 SNHLY and CDR2 FYNNEI.